One TCR beta chain is described in this entry. This entry is derived from a study of preoperative IRX-2 immunotherapy in early breast cancer. CDR3 length: 16 residues. Between the trimmed V and J ends, which lost 5 bases and 0 bases, there was a span of 13 bases. Germline CDR1 is SGHNT and CDR2 is YENEEA. Produced via immunoSEQ multiplex PCR; TCRdb's table is partial and in-frame only. The sample yields about 98,000 clones, 80% to 90% seen once. The treatment: preoperative locoregional IRX-2 cytokine immunotherapy. Samples came from a phase Ib trial of preoperative locoregional IRX-2 cytokine immunotherapy.

This specimen was tumor tissue, taken after IRX-2 immunotherapy. This TCR was sampled from a human donor with breast cancer. J is TRBJ2-2 and V is TRBV11-3; D might be TRBD1 (5 bases). CDR3 loop: CASSPPQGSNTGELFF. CDR3 in DNA: TGTGCCAGCAGCCCTCCTCAGGGATCGAACACCGGGGAGCTGTTTTTT.